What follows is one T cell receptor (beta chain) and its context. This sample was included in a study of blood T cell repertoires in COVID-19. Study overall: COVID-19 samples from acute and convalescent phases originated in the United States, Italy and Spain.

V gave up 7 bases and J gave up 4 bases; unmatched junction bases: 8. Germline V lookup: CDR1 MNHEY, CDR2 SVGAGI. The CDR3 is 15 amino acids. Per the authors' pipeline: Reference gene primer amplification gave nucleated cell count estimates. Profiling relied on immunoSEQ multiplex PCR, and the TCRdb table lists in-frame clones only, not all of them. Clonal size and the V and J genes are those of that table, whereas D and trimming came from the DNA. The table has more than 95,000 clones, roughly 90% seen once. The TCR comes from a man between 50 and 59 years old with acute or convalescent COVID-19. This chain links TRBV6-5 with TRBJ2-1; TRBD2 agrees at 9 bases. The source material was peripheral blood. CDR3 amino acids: CASTKGTSGYNEQFF. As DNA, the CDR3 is TGTGCCAGCACCAAGGGAACTAGCGGGTACAATGAGCAGTTCTTC.